The 32 T cell receptor beta chains in this list originate from one sample, sequenced in a study of blood T cell repertoires in COVID-19. Assay: immunoSEQ multiplex PCR; the TCRdb copy retains only in-frame clones and omits some. The sample contains 150,000 to 200,000 clones, less than 90% of which appear only once. What was sequenced was peripheral blood. The receptor source for this set is a woman between 65 and 79 years old with acute or convalescent COVID-19.

This clone was seen once. This chain connects TRBV18 to TRBJ1-3, with D maybe TRBD1 (6 bases). Germline assignment: CDR1 KGHSH and CDR2 LQKENI. The CDR3 is 15 residues long. Trimming removed 0 bases at V and 4 bases at J, with 10 bases between. CDR3 sequence: CASSPPQGQGNTIYF. The CDR3 DNA reads TGTGCCAGCTCACCACCCCAGGGGCAAGGAAACACCATATATTTT. Complete variable domain (other parts from reference TRBV18 and TRBJ1-3): NAGVMQNPRHLVRRRGQEARLRCSPMKGHSHVYWYRQLPEEGLKFMVYLQKENIIDESGMPKERFSAEFPKEGPSILRIQQVVRGDSAAYFCASSPPQGQGNTIYFGEGSWLTVV.

This rearrangement joins TRBV19 to TRBJ1-1, with D perhaps matching TRBD1 (5 bases). V lost 2 bases and J lost 10, with 14 bases in between. The CDR3 totals 13 residues. Germline CDR1 reads LNHDA; CDR2 reads SQIVND (reference sequence). CDR3 in amino acids: CASSIKGQGRAFF. The CDR3 region has the DNA TGTGCCAGTAGTATAAAGGGGCAGGGCAGAGCTTTCTTT.

The CDR3 protein is CASGEGGHEQYF. The CDR3 DNA sequence: TGTGCCAGTGGGGAGGGGGGGCACGAGCAGTACTTC. The chain couples TRBV5-8 to TRBJ2-7; D may be TRBD2 (7 bases). Trimming left V 8 bases short and J 5 bases short, with 14 bases between. Germline-derived CDR1 and CDR2 are SGHTS and YDEGEE. This CDR3 is built from 12 residues.

The chain carries TRBV27 and TRBJ1-5; TRBD1 agrees at 8 bases. V lost 5 bases to trimming and J lost 4 bases; unmatched junction nucleotides: 10. This CDR3 region has 16 residues. The germline V gene encodes CDR1 MNHEY and CDR2 SMNVEV (reference sequence). The DNA for the CDR3 is TGTGCCAGCAGTCCGCGGACAGGGCAGCTGAATCAGCCCCAGCATTTT. Its protein is CASSPRTGQLNQPQHF.

V is TRBV7-8 and J is TRBJ2-7; 8 bases are a match to TRBD1. The CDR3 length is 15 residues. V dropped 5 bases and J dropped 6; count of bases not matched to a gene: 12. The germline V gene encodes CDR1 SGHVS and CDR2 FQNEAQ. DNA for the CDR3: TGTGCCAGCAGCGGAAGACAGGGGCACTCTGGCGAGCAGTACTTC. This sequence encodes CASSGRQGHSGEQYF.

The chain recombines TRBV19 with TRBJ1-2, with D possibly TRBD1 on 5 matching bases. This CDR3 has 17 amino acids. Trimming left V 6 bases short and J 1 base short, with 21 bases between. The V gene's germline CDR1 is LNHDA and CDR2 SQIVND (reference sequence). The CDR3 coding sequence is TGTGCCAGTAGCCCGCCCCCAGGAACAGGCTTTAACTATGGCTACACCTTC. Its translation: CASSPPPGTGFNYGYTF.

Written as DNA, the CDR3 is TGTGCCAGCAGCTTAGACTACAGGGCGAACACTGAAGCTTTCTTT. Its protein is CASSLDYRANTEAFF. The V and J genes are TRBV7-2 and TRBJ1-1, with a weak D call TRBD1 (6 bases). This CDR3 comprises 15 residues. Trimming took off 1 base at V and 1 base at J, with 10 bases between the two ends. The V gene's germline CDR1 is SGHTA and CDR2 FQGNSA.

The rearrangement uses TRBV10-1 and TRBJ1-1; D gene ambiguous. V gave up 9 bases and J gave up 5 bases, with 10 bases separating them. There are 11 residues in the CDR3. Germline values: CDR1 WNHNN, CDR2 SYGVQD (reference sequence). The CDR3 nucleotides are TGCGCCAGTTACTCGTCTACTGAAGCTTTCTTT. Protein: CASYSSTEAFF.

The V and J genes are TRBV5-4 and TRBJ1-1; perhaps TRBD1 as D (5 bases). Trimming pared 5 bases from V and 1 base from J, leaving 9 bases between. Germline V CDR1 and CDR2: SGHNT, YYREEE (reference sequence). There are 13 residues in the CDR3. CDR3 DNA: TGTGCCAGCAGAGAGCAGGGGAACACTGAAGCTTTCTTT. Amino acids: CASREQGNTEAFF.

In its sample, this clone was seen a few times. This rearrangement joins TRBV6-5 to TRBJ1-4; 8 bases are shared with TRBD1. V lost 0 bases, J lost 7 bases, and 1 base stayed unmatched. Germline V gene data show CDR1 as MNHEY and CDR2 as SVGAGI. CDR3 length: 14 residues. The CDR3: CASSYSDRVEKLFF. The CDR3 DNA sequence: TGTGCCAGCAGTTACTCGGACAGGGTTGAAAAACTGTTTTTT.

As concerns this clone: Additional DNA sequences in this sample encode the identical CDR3. J is TRBJ1-5 and V is TRBV9; D is perhaps TRBD1 (5 bases). Trimming removed 0 bases at V and 7 bases at J, with 8 bases between. The CDR3 length is 13 residues. Germline assignment: CDR1 SGDLS and CDR2 YYNGEE. In DNA, the CDR3 is TGTGCCAGCAGCGTAGGGGGGGGACAGCCCCAGCATTTT. Protein: CASSVGGGQPQHF.

The chain combines TRBV6-6 with TRBJ2-7, with 10 nucleotides matching TRBD2. V lost 10 bases and J lost 3; bases outside the gene matches: 3. Germline V gene data show CDR1 as MNHNY and CDR2 as SVGAGI (reference sequence). The CDR3 runs 12 residues. The CDR3 sequence is CATLAGGYEQYF. In nucleotides, the CDR3 is TGTGCCACCTTAGCGGGAGGCTACGAGCAGTACTTC.

This clone was counted between two and nine times. V and J are TRBV5-8 and TRBJ1-5; 10 nucleotides align to TRBD1. The CDR3 is made up of 18 amino acids. In germline, CDR1 is SGHTS, CDR2 YDEGEE. V shed 4 bases and J 6 bases; nucleotides not matched to a gene: 16. The CDR3 DNA sequence: TGTGCCAGCAGCCTGGCCGCTGGGACAGGGGTGTTTCGTCAGCCCCAGCATTTT. It translates to CASSLAAGTGVFRQPQHF.

This chain uses TRBV5-6 with TRBJ2-1; unclear D gene. This CDR3 is built from 15 residues. CDR1 and CDR2 from the germline V gene are SGHDT and YYEEEE. The germline V and J ends were trimmed by 0 bases and 4 bases, with 11 bases remaining between them. The CDR3 protein is CASSLGGSRYNEQFF. CDR3 sequence (DNA): TGTGCCAGCAGCTTGGGTGGATCTAGGTACAATGAGCAGTTCTTC.

J is TRBJ2-7 and V is TRBV10-1; D is unresolved. The V end was cut by 2 bases, the J end by 1 base, with 6 bases between. The CDR3 runs to 13 residues. Germline CDR1 and CDR2: WNHNN and SYGVQD (reference sequence). The CDR3 nucleotides are TGCGCCAGCAGTGAGGGCCCATCCTACGAGCAGTACTTC. The encoded protein is CASSEGPSYEQYF.

The chain combines TRBV5-1 with TRBJ1-1; D is perhaps TRBD1 (5 bases). CDR1 and CDR2 from the germline V gene are SGHRS and YFSETQ. There are 16 residues in the CDR3. Trimming cost V 1 base and J 9 bases, with 22 bases left between them. The CDR3 DNA is TGCGCCAGCAGCTTGAGCGCGGGGGGAGGTAACGGCAAAGCTTTCTTT. This translates into CASSLSAGGGNGKAFF.

V usage is TRBV9 and J usage is TRBJ1-1, with 8 bases that match TRBD1. V gave up 0 bases and J gave up 1 base; unmatched junction bases: 2. Germline V CDR1 and CDR2: SGDLS, YYNGEE. CDR3 length: 15 amino acids. The CDR3 reads CASSVDGQGNTEAFF. Here the CDR3 DNA reads TGTGCCAGCAGCGTAGACGGACAGGGGAACACTGAAGCTTTCTTT.

The V call is TRBV18, the J call TRBJ1-5; D is perhaps TRBD1 (6 bases). There are 16 residues in the CDR3. Per the germline V gene, CDR1 is KGHSH and CDR2 is LQKENI. Trimming pared 2 bases from V and 2 bases from J, leaving 13 bases between. CDR3 residues: CASSPVRTDGNQPQHF. CDR3 bases: TGTGCCAGCTCACCAGTAAGGACAGACGGCAATCAGCCCCAGCATTTT.

The chain uses TRBV19 and TRBJ2-5, with 7 bases lining up with TRBD1. J gave up 5 bases and V 5 bases, and 5 bases lay outside the gene matches. Germline V gene lookup returns CDR1 LNHDA and CDR2 SQIVND (reference sequence). The CDR3 is 13 amino acids. The CDR3 sequence is CASSDRARETQYF. CDR3 DNA: TGTGCCAGTAGTGACAGGGCGAGGGAGACCCAGTACTTC.

The genes are TRBV7-2 and TRBJ2-7, with 7 bases matching TRBD2. The CDR3 extends over 15 amino acids. The V gene end was trimmed by 5 bases and the J gene end by 1 base; junction bases not matched to a gene: 8. Germline CDR1 SGHTA, CDR2 FQGNSA. CDR3 bases: TGTGCCAGCAGCCCAGGTGGCGGGAGATCCTACGAGCAGTACTTC. Protein sequence: CASSPGGGRSYEQYF.

J is TRBJ2-1 and V is TRBV7-2; no clear D. V lost 4 bases and J 4 bases, leaving 14 bases between the germline ends. Per the germline V gene, CDR1 is SGHTA and CDR2 is FQGNSA. The CDR3 consists of 15 residues. The chain's CDR3 is CASSWRTAAYNEQFF. CDR3 nucleotide sequence: TGTGCCAGCAGCTGGCGTACAGCCGCATACAATGAGCAGTTCTTC.

This clone is a singleton in its sample. The V gene is TRBV5-5, the J gene TRBJ1-2, with D perhaps matching TRBD1 (5 bases). Germline V gives CDR1 SGHKS, CDR2 YYEKEE (reference sequence). The CDR3 spans 13 residues. The V and J ends lost 2 bases and 1 base respectively, with 6 bases between them. In nucleotides, the CDR3 is TGTGCCAGCAGCTTTCAGGGTAACTATGGCTACACCTTC. Translating gives CASSFQGNYGYTF. Complete variable domain (other parts from reference TRBV5-5 and TRBJ1-2): DAGVTQSPTHLIKTRGQQVTLRCSPISGHKSVSWYQQVLGQGPQFIFQYYEKEERGRGNFPDRFSARQFPNYSSELNVNALLLGDSALYLCASSFQGNYGYTFGSGTRLTVV.

V is TRBV3-1 (or the pseudogene TRBV3-2) and J is TRBJ2-5; maybe TRBD1 (6 bases). Between the trimmed V and J ends, which lost 6 bases and 0 bases, there was a span of 20 bases. CDR3 length: 17 residues. Germline V gene lookup returns CDR1 LGHDT and CDR2 YNNKEL (reference sequence). CDR3 in DNA: TGTGCCAGCAGTTACAGGGAGAGAAGGGGATACCAAGAGACCCAGTACTTC. It encodes CASSYRERRGYQETQYF.

This sequence joins TRBV6-6 and TRBJ2-7; the D is unclear. Germline CDR1 reads MNHNY; CDR2 reads SVGAGI (reference sequence). This CDR3 spans 15 amino acids. The V end was cut by 2 bases, the J end by 1 base, with 12 bases between. CDR3 DNA: TGTGCCAGCAGTTACCCGCGGCAGAATTCCTACGAGCAGTACTTC. It codes for CASSYPRQNSYEQYF.

The gene calls are TRBV4-3 and TRBJ1-3, with TRBD1 matching over 7 bases. CDR3 length: 13 amino acids. Germline CDR1 is LGHNA and CDR2 is YSLEER. The ends lost 0 bases at V and 7 bases at J; junction bases unmatched: 0. The CDR3 DNA sequence: TGCGCCAGCAGCCAAGACAGGGGGAACACCATATATTTT. Protein sequence: CASSQDRGNTIYF.

V gene TRBV6-2 or TRBV6-3 combines with J gene TRBJ2-2; tentative D call: TRBD1 (6 bases). The V and J ends lost 3 bases and 3 bases respectively, with 14 bases between them. There are 16 residues in the CDR3. Germline-derived CDR1 and CDR2 are MNHEY and SVGEGT. CDR3 sequence reads: CASSYGPDSDTGELFF. The CDR3 nucleotides read TGTGCCAGCAGTTATGGCCCGGACAGTGACACCGGGGAGCTGTTTTTT.

The gene calls are TRBV5-8 and TRBJ2-4, with D maybe TRBD2 (5 bases). From germline, CDR1 is SGHTS and CDR2 YDEGEE. Between the trimmed V and J ends, which lost 4 bases and 0 bases, there was a span of 11 bases. The CDR3 runs to 15 residues. As DNA, the CDR3 is TGTGCCAGCAGCGAGCCTGGACTAGCCAAAAACATTCAGTACTTC. Amino acid sequence: CASSEPGLAKNIQYF.

The table lists this clone with a count of one. V usage is TRBV6-2 or TRBV6-3 and J usage is TRBJ2-7, with a tentative D call TRBD1 (6 bases). The CDR3 length is 14 residues. Germline CDR1 and CDR2: MNHEY and SVGEGT. The germline V and J ends were trimmed by 6 bases and 3 bases, with 15 bases remaining between them. The CDR3 is CASSAMTGGYEQYF. The CDR3 DNA sequence: TGTGCCAGCAGCGCTATGACAGGTGGCTACGAGCAGTACTTC.

This chain joins TRBV7-9 and TRBJ2-3; D not certain. Trimming removed 4 bases at V and 3 bases at J, with 14 bases between. Germline lookup yields CDR1 SEHNR and CDR2 FQNEAQ (reference sequence). This CDR3 spans 15 amino acids. The CDR3 loop reads CASSSRGFGTDTQYF. The CDR3, as DNA: TGTGCCAGCAGCTCCCGTGGGTTCGGGACAGATACGCAGTATTTT.

This chain links TRBV7-2 with TRBJ1-4; 9 nucleotides align to TRBD1. Germline assignment: CDR1 SGHTA and CDR2 FQGNSA. J was trimmed by 8 bases and V by 0 bases; bases with no gene match: 7. The CDR3 totals 16 residues. The CDR3 is CASSLAPTGGREKLFF. The CDR3 bases are TGTGCCAGCAGCTTAGCCCCGACAGGGGGTAGAGAAAAACTGTTTTTT.

The rearrangement uses TRBV5-5 and TRBJ2-1; D is undetermined. CDR3 length: 13 residues. The germline V gene has CDR1 SGHKS and CDR2 YYEKEE (reference sequence). V dropped 0 bases and J dropped 6 bases, with 7 bases sitting between them. This CDR3 is CASSLVSGNEQFF. DNA for the CDR3: TGTGCCAGCAGCTTGGTGTCGGGCAATGAGCAGTTCTTC.

The genes are TRBV9 and TRBJ1-2, with D unclear. The CDR3 spans 12 residues. With 4 bases removed from V and 9 bases from J, the gap between germline ends came to 13 bases. Germline CDR1 SGDLS, CDR2 YYNGEE. Here the CDR3 reads CASSPDFLSYTF. For the CDR3, the DNA is TGTGCCAGCAGCCCGGACTTCCTCAGCTACACCTTC.